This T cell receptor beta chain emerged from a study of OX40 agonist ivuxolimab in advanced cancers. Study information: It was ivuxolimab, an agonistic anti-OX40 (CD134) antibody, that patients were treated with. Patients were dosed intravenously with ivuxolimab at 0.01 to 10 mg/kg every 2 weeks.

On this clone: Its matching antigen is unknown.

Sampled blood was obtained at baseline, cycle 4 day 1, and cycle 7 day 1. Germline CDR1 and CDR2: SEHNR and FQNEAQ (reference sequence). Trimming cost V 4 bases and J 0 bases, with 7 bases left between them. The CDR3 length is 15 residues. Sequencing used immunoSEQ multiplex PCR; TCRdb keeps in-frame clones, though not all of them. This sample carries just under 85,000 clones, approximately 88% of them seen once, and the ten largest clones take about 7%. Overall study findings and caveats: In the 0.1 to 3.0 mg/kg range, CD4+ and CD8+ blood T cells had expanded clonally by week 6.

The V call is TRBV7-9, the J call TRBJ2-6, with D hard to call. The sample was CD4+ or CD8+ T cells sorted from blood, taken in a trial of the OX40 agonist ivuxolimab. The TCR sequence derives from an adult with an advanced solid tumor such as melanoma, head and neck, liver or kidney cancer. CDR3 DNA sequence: TGTGCCAGCAGCTCCCCCGACTCTGGGGCCAACGTCCTGACTTTC. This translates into CASSSPDSGANVLTF.